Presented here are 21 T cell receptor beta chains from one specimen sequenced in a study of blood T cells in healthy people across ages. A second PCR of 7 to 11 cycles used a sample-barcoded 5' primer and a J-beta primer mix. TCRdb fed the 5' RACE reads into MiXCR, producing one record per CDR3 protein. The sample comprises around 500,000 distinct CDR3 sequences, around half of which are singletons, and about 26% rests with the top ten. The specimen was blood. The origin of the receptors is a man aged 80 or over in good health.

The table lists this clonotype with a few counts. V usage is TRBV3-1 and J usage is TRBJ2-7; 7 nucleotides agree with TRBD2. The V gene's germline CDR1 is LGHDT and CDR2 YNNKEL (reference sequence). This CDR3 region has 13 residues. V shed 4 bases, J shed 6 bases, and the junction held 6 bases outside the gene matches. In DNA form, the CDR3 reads TGTGCCAGCAGCCGGACTAGACAGACCGAGCAGTACTTC. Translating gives CASSRTRQTEQYF.

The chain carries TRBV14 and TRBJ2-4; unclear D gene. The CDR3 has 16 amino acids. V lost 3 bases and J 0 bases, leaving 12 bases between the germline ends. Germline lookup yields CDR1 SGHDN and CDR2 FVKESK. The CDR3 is CASSQVSTLAKNIQYF. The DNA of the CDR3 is TGTGCCAGCAGCCAGGTGTCTACTCTAGCCAAAAACATTCAGTACTTC.

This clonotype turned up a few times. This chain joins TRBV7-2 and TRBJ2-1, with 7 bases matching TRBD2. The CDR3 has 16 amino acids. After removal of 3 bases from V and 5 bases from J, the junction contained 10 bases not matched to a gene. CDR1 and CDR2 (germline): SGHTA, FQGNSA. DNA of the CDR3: TGTGCCAGCAGCTTTCGCACCGGTAGCGGGCACAATGAGCAGTTCTTC. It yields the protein CASSFRTGSGHNEQFF. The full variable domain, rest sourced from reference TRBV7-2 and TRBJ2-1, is GAGVSQSPSNKVTEKGKDVELRCDPISGHTALYWYRQSLGQGLEFLIYFQGNSAPDKSGLPSDRFSAERTGGSVSTLTIQRTQQEDSAVYLCASSFRTGSGHNEQFFGPGTRLTVL.

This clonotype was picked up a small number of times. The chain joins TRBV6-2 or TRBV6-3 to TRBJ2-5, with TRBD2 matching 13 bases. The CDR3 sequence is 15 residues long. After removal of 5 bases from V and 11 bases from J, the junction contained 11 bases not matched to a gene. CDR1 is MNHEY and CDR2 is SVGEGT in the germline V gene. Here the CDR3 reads CASSKLAGGPWEQYF. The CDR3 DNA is TGTGCCAGCAGTAAACTAGCGGGAGGGCCTTGGGAGCAGTACTTC.

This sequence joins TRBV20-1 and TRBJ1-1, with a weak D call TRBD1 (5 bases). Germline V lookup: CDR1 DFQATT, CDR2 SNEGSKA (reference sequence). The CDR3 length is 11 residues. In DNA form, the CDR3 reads TGCCGAAGACAGACCAACACTGAAGCTTTCTTT. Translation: CRRQTNTEAFF.

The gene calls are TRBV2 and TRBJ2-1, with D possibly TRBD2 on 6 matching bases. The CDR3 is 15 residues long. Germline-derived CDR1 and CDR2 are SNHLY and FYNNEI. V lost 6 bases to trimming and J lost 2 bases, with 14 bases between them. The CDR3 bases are TGTGCCAGCAGCTGGAGGGCCGGCGCCTACAATGAGCAGTTCTTC. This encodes CASSWRAGAYNEQFF.

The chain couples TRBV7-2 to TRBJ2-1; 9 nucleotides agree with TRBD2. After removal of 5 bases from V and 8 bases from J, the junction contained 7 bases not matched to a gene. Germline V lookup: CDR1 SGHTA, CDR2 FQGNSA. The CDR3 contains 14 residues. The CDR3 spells CASSPQRGAYEQFF. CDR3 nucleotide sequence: TGTGCCAGCAGCCCCCAGCGGGGGGCTTATGAGCAGTTCTTC.

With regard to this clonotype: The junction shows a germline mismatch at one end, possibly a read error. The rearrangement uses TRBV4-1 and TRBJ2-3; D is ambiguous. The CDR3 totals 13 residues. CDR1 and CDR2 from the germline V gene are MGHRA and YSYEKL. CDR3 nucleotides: TGCGCCAGCAACCAAATGGTCTCGGATACGCAGTATTTT. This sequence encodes CASNQMVSDTQYF.

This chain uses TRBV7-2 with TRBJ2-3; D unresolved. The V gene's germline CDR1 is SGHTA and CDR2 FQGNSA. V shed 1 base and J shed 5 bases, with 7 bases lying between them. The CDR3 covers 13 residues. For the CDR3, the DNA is TGTGCCAGCAGCTTAGTGGTCCGAGATACGCAGTATTTT. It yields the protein CASSLVVRDTQYF.

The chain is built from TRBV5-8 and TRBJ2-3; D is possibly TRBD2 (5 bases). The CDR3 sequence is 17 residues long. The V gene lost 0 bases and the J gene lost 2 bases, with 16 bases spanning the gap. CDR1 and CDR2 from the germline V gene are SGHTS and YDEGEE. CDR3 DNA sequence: TGTGCCAGCAGCTTGGAGATCGATAAGCGGTTCACAGATACGCAGTATTTT. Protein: CASSLEIDKRFTDTQYF.

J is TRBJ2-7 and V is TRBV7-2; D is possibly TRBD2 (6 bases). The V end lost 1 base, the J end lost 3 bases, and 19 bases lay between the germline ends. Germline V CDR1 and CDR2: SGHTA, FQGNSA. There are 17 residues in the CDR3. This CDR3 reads CASSLGGGRSEFYEQYF. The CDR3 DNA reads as TGTGCCAGCAGCTTAGGGGGAGGCAGGTCCGAATTCTACGAGCAGTACTTC.

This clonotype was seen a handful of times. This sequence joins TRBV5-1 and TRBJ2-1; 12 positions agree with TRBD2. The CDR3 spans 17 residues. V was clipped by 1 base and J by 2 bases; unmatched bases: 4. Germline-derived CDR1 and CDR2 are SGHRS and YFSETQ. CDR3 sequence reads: CASSLSTSGRPYNEQFF. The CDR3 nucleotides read TGCGCCAGCAGCTTGTCCACTAGCGGGAGGCCCTACAATGAGCAGTTCTTC.

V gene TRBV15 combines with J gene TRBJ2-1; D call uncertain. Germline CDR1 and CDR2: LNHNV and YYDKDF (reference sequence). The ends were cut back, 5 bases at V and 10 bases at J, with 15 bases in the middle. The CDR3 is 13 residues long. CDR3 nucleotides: TGTGCCACCAGCGGCCAAGGGCCGGGCGAGCAGTTCTTC. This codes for CATSGQGPGEQFF.

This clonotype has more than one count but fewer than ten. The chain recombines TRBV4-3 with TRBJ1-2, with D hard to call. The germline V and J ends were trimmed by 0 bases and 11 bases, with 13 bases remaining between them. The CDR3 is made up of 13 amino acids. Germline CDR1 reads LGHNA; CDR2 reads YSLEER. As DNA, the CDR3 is TGCGCCAGCAGCCAAGATTGGACTGGGGTATACACCTTC. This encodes CASSQDWTGVYTF.

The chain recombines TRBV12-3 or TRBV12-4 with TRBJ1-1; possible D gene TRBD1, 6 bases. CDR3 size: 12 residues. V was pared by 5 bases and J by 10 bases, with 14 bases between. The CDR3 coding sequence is TGTGCCAGCAGTCCACAGGGTACGGGAGCTTTCTTT. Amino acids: CASSPQGTGAFF.

The CDR3 loop is CSVGAGLGTGNEKLFF. The DNA for the CDR3 is TGCAGCGTGGGGGCCGGCCTGGGGACTGGGAATGAAAAACTGTTTTTT. J is TRBJ1-4 and V is TRBV29-1; D is perhaps TRBD1 (6 bases). CDR1 is SQVTM, CDR2 ANQGSEA, per germline. V lost 6 bases, J lost 5 bases, and 22 bases lay in between. There are 16 residues in the CDR3.

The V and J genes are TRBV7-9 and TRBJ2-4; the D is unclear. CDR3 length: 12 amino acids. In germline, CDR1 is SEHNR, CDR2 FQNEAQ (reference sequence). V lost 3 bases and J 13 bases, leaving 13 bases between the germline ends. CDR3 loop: CASSFPPEGQYF. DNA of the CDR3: TGTGCCAGCAGCTTTCCACCGGAAGGCCAGTACTTC.

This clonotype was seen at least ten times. DNA of the CDR3: TGTGCCATCAGTGGGAGCAGTGAGGCCTACGAGCAGTACTTC. Translated: CAISGSSEAYEQYF. V gene TRBV10-3 combines with J gene TRBJ2-7; no clear D gene. The germline V and J ends were trimmed by 4 bases and 2 bases, with 12 bases remaining between them. From germline, CDR1 is ENHRY and CDR2 SYGVKD. The CDR3 is 14 residues long.

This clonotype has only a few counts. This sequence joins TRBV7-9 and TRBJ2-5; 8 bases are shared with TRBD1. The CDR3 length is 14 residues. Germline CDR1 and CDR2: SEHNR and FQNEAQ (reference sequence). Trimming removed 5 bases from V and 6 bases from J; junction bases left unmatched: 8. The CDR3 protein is CASSRGQGGQTQYF. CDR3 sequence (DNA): TGTGCCAGCAGCCGAGGACAGGGTGGGCAGACCCAGTACTTC.

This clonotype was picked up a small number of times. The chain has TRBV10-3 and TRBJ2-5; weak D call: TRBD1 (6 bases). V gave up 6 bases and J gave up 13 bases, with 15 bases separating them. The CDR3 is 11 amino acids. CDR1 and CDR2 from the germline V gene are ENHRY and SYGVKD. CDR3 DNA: TGTGCCATCAGCGAAACAGGGTGGATGTACTTC. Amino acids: CAISETGWMYF.

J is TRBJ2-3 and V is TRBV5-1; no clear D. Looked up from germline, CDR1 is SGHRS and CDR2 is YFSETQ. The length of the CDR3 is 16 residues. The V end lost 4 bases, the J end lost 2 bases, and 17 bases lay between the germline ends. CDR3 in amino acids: CASSLKESLYTDTQYF. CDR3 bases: TGCGCCAGCAGCCTCAAAGAATCGCTATACACAGATACGCAGTATTTT.